This TCR beta chain stems from a study of CD8+ T cells in alopecia areata (dated 2018 in TCRdb). Background for the entire study: Treated patients were enrolled in an open-label pilot trial of oral tofacitinib, 5 to 10 mg twice daily, for moderate-to-severe alopecia areata. Tofacitinib was administered for 6 to 18 months, and 6 months of follow-up off drug were then conducted to assess delayed response and recurrence. The SALT score, which quantifies the percentage of affected scalp surface area, was used to measure disease severity in treated patients. High-throughput TCRbeta sequencing was used to examine T cell clonal expansion in alopecia areata in both the C3H/HeJ mouse model and human patients. Scalp tissue and sorted CD4+ and CD8+ peripheral blood T cells from patchy and totalis/universalis alopecia areata patients and from healthy controls were covered by human TCRbeta sequencing. Biopsies were taken from tofacitinib-treated patients at baseline and again at 4 and 24 weeks into treatment, and several of those patients also had a later scalp biopsy. Scalp clonality was compared across normal scalp (n=4), patchy alopecia areata scalp (n=8), and alopecia totalis/universalis scalp (n=8). RNA came from the PAXgene miRNA kit for fixed scalp, the miRNeasy kit for PBMCs, and the RNeasy kit for mouse skin. TCRbeta CDR3 regions were amplified by immunoSEQ multiplex PCR using 35 Vbeta forward and 13 Jbeta reverse primers.

On this clone itself: There is no known antigen for this receptor. Per-nucleotide qualities are absent, and no much larger clonotype sits a single base away.

The investigation overall reported the following: Compared with normal scalp, lesional scalp had higher clonality and more expanded CD8+ clones, particularly in alopecia totalis/universalis, a pattern that suggests antigenic drive. During tofacitinib treatment, many expanded lesional clones stuck around in both scalp and blood, and this persistence may partly explain why relapse happens after treatment is stopped. Because the treated cohort was small and had only one nonresponder, larger studies are needed to examine links between baseline CD8+ expansion and response. Compared with mice, TCR sequences shared between patients were less clear, possibly partly because of HLA diversity across the patient population. Unlike mouse skin, which is dominated by gammadelta T cells, normal human skin has resident alphabeta T cells that are also sequenced, and this complicates analysis of the scalp TCR repertoire. Tofacitinib significantly lowered scalp clonality and the number of expanded CD8+ clones among the top 100 scalp clones.

Library creation used the immunoSEQ multiplex PCR assay. RNA was extracted from all samples and reverse transcribed into cDNA as template for TCR sequencing. First-strand cDNA was synthesized using SuperScript III with a 2:1 mix of oligo-dT and random hexamers. Amplification bias was assessed with a synthetic immune receptor repertoire, and residual bias was removed computationally. Per the source publication's procedure: Raw reads were preprocessed for error removal, and CDR3 was defined according to IMGT conventions as running from the conserved cysteine to phenylalanine. Clonality was calculated as 1 minus Shannon entropy normalized by log2 of the number of productive unique TCRs. Whether scalp clones were CD4 or CD8 was inferred by matching scalp TCRbeta sequences against CD4 and CD8 repertoires sorted from blood. TCRdb stores this immuneACCESS table with in-frame sequences only. Part of the clones is absent; in the studies checked, under half of the shortfall reflects unresolved V genes, and no reason is known for the rest. V and J calls and clone size follow that table, whereas D and trimming were derived from the DNA. The sample includes fewer than 110,000 clones, with 80% to 85% observed a single time. The ten largest clones add up to 24% of the sample.

The time point tag for this specimen amounts to: about 5 months on oral tofacitinib. Per the publication, the treatment or condition label means: oral pan-JAK inhibitor, 5-10 mg twice daily. From alopecia areata patients, peripheral blood was collected along with lesional scalp punch biopsies. PBMCs were separated by density centrifugation and stained for CD3, CD4 and CD8, after which CD4+ and CD8+ T cells were sorted on a FACSAria. Cut back by 0 bases and 1 base, the V and J ends lie 10 bases apart. The CDR3 goes from the cysteine to the phenylalanine over 15 residues. Left in the record is the CDR3 DNA by itself, 45 bases read in frame from the first base. CDR1 and CDR2 were assigned from the germline V gene as SGDLS and YYNGEE.

The starting material was CD8+ T cells sorted from blood, obtained at week 24, from a patient treated with tofacitinib. The clonotype originates from a human donor with alopecia areata. The chain is made from TRBV9 and TRBJ2-5; TRBD1 is a weak D gene call, 6 bases matching. The CDR3 reads as follows: CASSVGQAVQETQYF. The DNA is as follows: TGTGCCAGCAGCGTAGGACAGGCTGTCCAAGAGACCCAGTACTTC.